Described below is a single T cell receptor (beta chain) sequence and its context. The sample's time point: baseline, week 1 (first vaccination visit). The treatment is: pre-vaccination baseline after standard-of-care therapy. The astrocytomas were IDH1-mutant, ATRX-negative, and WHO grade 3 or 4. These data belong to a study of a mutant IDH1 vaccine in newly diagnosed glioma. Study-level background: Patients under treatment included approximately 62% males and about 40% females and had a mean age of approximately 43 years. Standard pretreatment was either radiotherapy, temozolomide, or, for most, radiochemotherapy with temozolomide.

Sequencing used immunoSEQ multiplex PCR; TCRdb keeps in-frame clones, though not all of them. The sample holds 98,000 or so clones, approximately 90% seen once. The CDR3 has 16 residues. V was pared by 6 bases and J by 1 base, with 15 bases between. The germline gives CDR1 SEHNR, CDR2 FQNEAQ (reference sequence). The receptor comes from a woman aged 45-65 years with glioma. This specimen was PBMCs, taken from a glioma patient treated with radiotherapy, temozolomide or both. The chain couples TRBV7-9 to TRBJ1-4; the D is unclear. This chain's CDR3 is CASRKMGGETNEKLFF. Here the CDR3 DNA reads TGTGCCAGCAGGAAAATGGGCGGAGAAACTAATGAAAAACTGTTTTTT.